These 8 T cell receptor beta chains were sequenced from one sample in a study of T cell responses to AZD1222 COVID-19 vaccine. Assay used: immunoSEQ multiplex PCR; TCRdb lists only in-frame clones, some missing. The sample lists roughly 100,000 clones, 90% to 95% occurring once. The input for sequencing was peripheral blood, taken on day 0 of AZD1222 vaccination. These TCRs come from an adult in good health.

This rearrangement joins TRBV7-9 to TRBJ2-1, with D perhaps matching TRBD1 or TRBD2 (5 bases each). The CDR3 sequence is 15 residues long. CDR1 is SEHNR and CDR2 is FQNEAQ in the germline V gene (reference sequence). V lost 5 bases to trimming and J lost 2 bases, with 13 bases between them. Written as DNA, the CDR3 is TGTGCCAGCAGCAACCGGGACGGGACCTACAATGAGCAGTTCTTC. This translates into CASSNRDGTYNEQFF.

The chain combines TRBV19 with TRBJ2-1, with TRBD2 matching over 9 bases. The trim removed 6 bases at V and 7 bases at J, leaving 10 bases unmatched. Germline V gives CDR1 LNHDA, CDR2 SQIVND (reference sequence). The CDR3 extends over 15 amino acids. This CDR3 is CASRPSGTYLNEQFF. The CDR3 region has the DNA TGTGCCAGTAGGCCTAGCGGGACCTATTTAAATGAGCAGTTCTTC.

This clone was counted once. This chain joins TRBV25-1 and TRBJ1-2, with D uncertain. The germline CDR1 and CDR2 sequences are MGHDK and SYGVNS. The CDR3 runs to 13 residues. The V and J ends lost 3 bases and 8 bases respectively, with 13 bases between them. Written as DNA, the CDR3 is TGTGCCAGCAGTGACCAAGACCTCGAGGGCTACACCTTC. This encodes CASSDQDLEGYTF.

This clone was recorded only once. This rearrangement joins TRBV7-2 to TRBJ2-7; D is perhaps TRBD1 (5 bases). V was clipped by 5 bases and J by 1 base, with 9 bases between them. The CDR3 runs to 13 residues. From germline, CDR1 is SGHTA and CDR2 FQGNSA. The CDR3 loop reads CASSRTLSYEQYF. CDR3 nucleotide sequence: TGTGCCAGCAGCCGGACACTATCCTACGAGCAGTACTTC.

The chain couples TRBV3-1 (or the pseudogene TRBV3-2) to TRBJ2-7; D is uncertain. The V gene's germline CDR1 is LGHDT and CDR2 YNNKEL (reference sequence). The V gene lost 4 bases and the J gene lost 2 bases, with 12 bases spanning the gap. This CDR3 has 14 amino acids. The DNA of the CDR3 is TGTGCCAGCAGCCTCTTCGGCCGCACCTACGAGCAGTACTTC. It encodes CASSLFGRTYEQYF.

V usage is TRBV3-1 (or the pseudogene TRBV3-2) and J usage is TRBJ2-7, with D perhaps TRBD1 (6 bases). CDR3 length: 13 amino acids. Germline CDR1 reads LGHDT; CDR2 reads YNNKEL (reference sequence). The V and J ends lost 2 bases and 6 bases respectively, with 11 bases between them. CDR3 sequence: CASSQYTGTEQYF. CDR3 sequence (DNA): TGTGCCAGCAGCCAATACACAGGGACCGAGCAGTACTTC.

This chain connects TRBV6-1 to TRBJ2-1; D may correspond to TRBD1 or TRBD2 (5 bases each). In germline, CDR1 is MNHNS, CDR2 SASEGT. This CDR3 has 17 residues. Trimming removed 1 base at V and 0 bases at J, with 13 bases between. The CDR3 region is CASSEDSGPPSYNEQFF. The CDR3 DNA is TGTGCCAGCAGTGAAGATTCGGGGCCCCCCTCCTACAATGAGCAGTTCTTC.

This clone was detected only once. The chain joins TRBV5-1 to TRBJ2-1, with 8 nucleotides matching TRBD2. The trim removed 6 bases at V and 5 bases at J, leaving 13 bases unmatched. Looked up from germline, CDR1 is SGHRS and CDR2 is YFSETQ. This CDR3 contains 16 residues. DNA for the CDR3: TGCGCCAGCAAAAATAGCGGGATGGAGGGGGACAATGAGCAGTTCTTC. This translates into CASKNSGMEGDNEQFF.